This TCR beta chain was captured in a study of shared clonotypes between healthy human individuals. Turning to the study itself: Serving as donors were a couple of women and a few men, whose ages spanned 18 to 49. Notes on the study in general: With four donors compared, roughly 4.9% of naive CD4 clonotypes were shared.

Assay: immunoSEQ multiplex PCR; the TCRdb copy retains only in-frame clones and omits some. The repertoire holds millions of clones, with more than 90% as singletons. To note about this clone: Its antigen is not known.

This clonotype was obtained from a man between 18 and 29 years old in good health. The sample was naive CD4+ T cells sorted from blood. Specified subset: CD45RA+ positively selected.

The CDR3 nucleotides read TGCGCCAGCAGCTTACGAACAGGGTTACCCCAGCATTTT. Protein sequence: CASSLRTGLPQHF. This chain links TRBV5-1 with TRBJ1-5; possible D gene TRBD1, 6 bases. CDR3 length: 13 residues. V gave up 2 bases and J gave up 10 bases, with 13 bases separating them. Germline CDR1 SGHRS, CDR2 YFSETQ.